A selection of T cell receptor beta chains follows, all from one sample in a study of tumor-infiltrating lymphocytes in primary liver carcinoma. One entry per CDR3 protein results from TCRdb running MiXCR on the multiplex PCR reads. The sample shows 100,000 to 150,000 distinct CDR3 sequences, around 60% of them seen only once. The sample comprised liver tumor tissue from sampling region 3. Receptors originate from a woman aged 60-70 years with primary liver carcinoma and hepatitis B virus infection. Both conserved end residues are part of each CDR3. The D gene is left open where the match is weak. Where a row states a size, it is once, few, many or the class of an expanded clone; other rows omit it.

size: .; V: TRBV5-5; J: TRBJ1-5; D: .; CDR3: CASSSGLTRHNQPQHF; DNA: TGTGCCAGCAGCTCGGGGTTGACAAGGCACAATCAACCCCAGCATTTC
size: many; V: TRBV28; J: TRBJ2-2; D: TRBD2; CDR3: CASSSPSGQHTGELFF; DNA: TGTGCCAGCAGTTCCCCTAGCGGCCAACACACCGGGGAGCTGTTTTTT
size: .; V: TRBV4-2; J: TRBJ2-1; D: .; CDR3: CASSLLRLGYNEQFF; DNA: TGTGCCAGCAGCCTCCTGAGACTAGGGTACAATGAGCAGTTCTTC
size: .; V: TRBV11-3; J: TRBJ2-1; D: .; CDR3: CASSLVVASDRNFGPGDEQFF; DNA: .
size: .; V: TRBV4-2; J: TRBJ2-4; D: .; CDR3: CASSQSHTTGTAKNIQYF; DNA: TGTGCCAGTAGCCAATCCCACACAACAGGGACAGCCAAAAACATTCAGTACTTC
size: .; V: TRBV5-1; J: TRBJ2-1; D: .; CDR3: CASRPDLGSYNEHFF; DNA: TGCGCCAGCAGACCTGACCTTGGCTCCTACAATGAGCATTTCTTC
size: .; V: TRBV29-1; J: TRBJ2-5; D: .; CDR3: CGVEGGAQETQYF; DNA: TGCGGCGTTGAGGGTGGGGCCCAGGAGACCCAGTACTTC
size: .; V: TRBV7-3; J: TRBJ1-2; D: .; CDR3: CGSSRGSGRHTGYTF; DNA: TGTGGCAGTAGCCGAGGGTCGGGACGGCACACTGGCTACACCTTC
size: .; V: TRBV11-1; J: TRBJ2-1; D: .; CDR3: CANSFIGASLSYNEQLF; DNA: TGTGCCAACAGCTTCATAGGTGCATCCCTATCCTACAATGAGCAGCTCTTC
size: many; V: TRBV6-6; J: TRBJ2-7; D: .; CDR3: CASSYTGHDYEQYF; DNA: TGTGCCAGCAGTTATACCGGACATGATTACGAGCAGTACTTC
size: .; V: TRBV11-2; J: TRBJ2-5; D: .; CDR3: CVSTARRTGAETQYF; DNA: TGTGTCAGCACCGCCCGGAGGACGGGGGCGGAGACCCAGTACTTC
size: many; V: TRBV12-3/TRBV12-4; J: TRBJ2-7; D: TRBD1; CDR3: CASSNPGTGFSYEQYF; DNA: TGTGCCAGCAGTAATCCCGGGACAGGGTTCTCCTACGAGCAGTACTTC